Each of the 28 T cell receptor beta chains below was sequenced from the same sample in a study of T cell repertoires in cytomegalovirus infection (dated by TCRdb to between 2019 and 2020). Instrument used: Illumina HiSeq 1500. TCRdb passed the public sequencing reads through fastp at Q25 and MiXCR, retaining productive beta sequences. Here each entry gathers all rows of one CDR3 protein and keeps the most common genes and DNA. Here the sample has some 100,000 distinct CDR3 sequences; more than 20% occur a single time. The ten largest clonotypes hold about 39% of the sample. Sequenced: CD8+ T cells from PBMCs. Receptor source: a human donor in good health (CMV status not recorded). Some clones in this sample may be carry-over from other donors' samples.

In this sample, this clonotype turned up many times. V usage is TRBV7-8 and J usage is TRBJ2-5, with a weak D call TRBD2 (5 bases). The V gene's germline CDR1 is SGHVS and CDR2 FQNEAQ. V gave up 1 base and J gave up 4 bases, with 13 bases separating them. There are 15 residues in the CDR3. The CDR3 bases are TGTGCCAGCAGCTTAGTCTCGGACTTTTCAGAGACCCAGTACTTC. This encodes CASSLVSDFSETQYF.

This clonotype appeared many times. V usage is TRBV7-2 and J usage is TRBJ1-1; 8 bases are shared with TRBD1. Germline V CDR1 and CDR2: SGHTA, FQGNSA. The CDR3 covers 14 residues. V lost 5 bases, J lost 5 bases, and 7 bases stayed unmatched. The chain's CDR3 is CASSTRGRWTEAFF. CDR3 DNA sequence: TGTGCCAGCAGCACCAGGGGGCGTTGGACTGAAGCTTTCTTT.

The chain combines TRBV4-1 with TRBJ1-5; D is possibly TRBD1 (6 bases). Per germline, CDR1 MGHRA and CDR2 YSYEKL. The CDR3 is 16 residues long. Trimming stripped 0 bases from V and 7 bases from J, with 16 bases between. CDR3 in DNA: TGCGCCAGCAGCCAAGATTCGGGGGCTGGGGGGCAGCCCCAGCATTTT. Its protein product is CASSQDSGAGGQPQHF.

Here the CDR3 reads CASSSNTEAFF. CDR3 DNA sequence: TGTGCCAGCAGCTCAAACACTGAAGCTTTCTTT. The rearrangement uses TRBV9 and TRBJ1-1; D gene unclear. The V end was cut by 4 bases, the J end by 2 bases, with 3 bases between. Germline V lookup: CDR1 SGDLS, CDR2 YYNGEE. This CDR3 region has 11 residues.

This clonotype is medium-sized within its sample. CDR3 coding DNA: TGTGCCAGCAGCTACCCTTTAGACGCCAGGTTCGACACAGATACGCAGTATTTT. This gives the protein CASSYPLDARFDTDTQYF. The gene calls are TRBV7-9 and TRBJ2-3; D gene ambiguous. The V gene lost 4 bases and the J gene lost 2 bases, with 22 bases spanning the gap. The germline V gene has CDR1 SEHNR and CDR2 FQNEAQ (reference sequence). This CDR3 is built from 18 residues.

Regarding this clonotype: Here the CDR3 omits its conserved ending phenylalanine or tryptophan, so a read error is the likely source. The chain combines TRBV7-6 with TRBJ2-1, with D uncertain. The V and J ends lost 0 bases and 4 bases respectively, with 7 bases between them. The V gene's germline CDR1 is SGHVS and CDR2 FNYEAQ. There are 14 residues in the CDR3. CDR3 coding DNA: TGTGCCAGCAGCTTAGCGGCTAGGTACAATGAGCAGTTCTCC. It codes for CASSLAARYNEQFS.

This clonotype was observed at least ten times. This chain uses TRBV4-2 with TRBJ2-2; 10 positions match TRBD2. Trimming at V came to 0 bases and at J to 5 bases, leaving 6 bases not matched to a gene. The CDR3 runs to 17 residues. Germline lookup yields CDR1 LGHNA and CDR2 YNFKEQ. CDR3 coding DNA: TGTGCCAGCAGCCAAGATAAGCGGGGGGGCCGGACCGGGGAGCTGTTTTTT. As protein: CASSQDKRGGRTGELFF.

V and J are TRBV30 and TRBJ2-1, with D perhaps given as TRBD1 or TRBD2 (5 bases each). This CDR3 is built from 12 residues. Germline loops: CDR1 GTSNPN, CDR2 SVGIG (reference sequence). Trimming took 0 bases from V and 9 from J, leaving 9 bases between them. CDR3 residues: CAWSVSGLEQFF. The CDR3 DNA reads TGTGCCTGGAGTGTATCGGGGCTTGAGCAGTTCTTC.

This clonotype was counted ten times or more. The chain combines TRBV12-3 or TRBV12-4 with TRBJ2-1, with TRBD2 identical over 14 bases. Trimming removed 7 bases from V and 4 bases from J; junction bases left unmatched: 6. This CDR3 has 16 residues. CDR3 region: CASTGTSGGSYNEQFF. The CDR3 DNA reads as TGTGCCAGCACCGGGACTAGCGGGGGCTCTTACAATGAGCAGTTCTTC.

This clonotype was observed a few times. This rearrangement joins TRBV11-2 to TRBJ2-1, with a weak D call TRBD2 (5 bases). This CDR3 has 16 amino acids. Trimming took 1 base from V and 6 from J, leaving 16 bases between them. Looked up from germline, CDR1 is SGHAT and CDR2 is FQNNGV. Written as DNA, the CDR3 is TGTGCCAGCAGCTTAGTGGTTCGGGAAATACCCAATGAGCAGTTCTTC. It is translated as CASSLVVREIPNEQFF.

The chain recombines TRBV7-6 with TRBJ2-1; the match to TRBD2 covers 7 bases. The germline V gene has CDR1 SGHVS and CDR2 FNYEAQ. The junction had 9 bases not matched to a gene; V was cut back by 2 bases and J by 8 bases. There are 15 residues in the CDR3. The CDR3 here is CASSLLAVVLDEQFF. CDR3 in DNA: TGTGCCAGCAGCTTACTAGCGGTTGTGCTGGATGAGCAGTTCTTC.

The CDR3: CASSQDGTNTEAFF. The CDR3 DNA reads TGCGCCAGCAGCCAAGATGGGACGAACACTGAAGCTTTCTTT. This chain joins TRBV4-3 and TRBJ1-1; possibly TRBD1 for D (5 bases). V was clipped by 0 bases and J by 1 base, with 6 bases between them. The CDR3 sequence is 14 residues long. Germline values: CDR1 LGHNA, CDR2 YSLEER.

This clonotype was observed a handful of times. This sequence joins TRBV4-1 and TRBJ1-1, with no clear D. From germline, CDR1 is MGHRA and CDR2 YSYEKL. There are 12 residues in the CDR3. Deletions cut 4 bases from V and 8 bases from J, with 11 bases between. CDR3: CASSLDGGEAFF. In nucleotides, the CDR3 is TGCGCCAGCAGCCTGGATGGCGGCGAAGCTTTCTTT.

There are many counts of this clonotype. This chain uses TRBV7-2 with TRBJ2-5; 8 nucleotides line up with TRBD2. The CDR3 has 15 amino acids. Germline lookup yields CDR1 SGHTA and CDR2 FQGNSA. With 2 bases clipped from V and 5 bases from J, the junction kept 7 bases outside the gene matches. CDR3 nucleotide sequence: TGTGCCAGCAGCTTATCGACGGGGGGGCACGAGACCCAGTACTTC. Encoded protein: CASSLSTGGHETQYF.

CDR3 in DNA: TGTGCCAGCTCCGGGACAGGGCCATCCGGGGAGCTGTTTTTT. Translating it yields CASSGTGPSGELFF. The rearrangement joins TRBV28 to TRBJ2-2, with 9 bases aligning to TRBD1. Trimming at V came to 8 bases and at J to 6 bases, leaving 7 bases not matched to a gene. CDR1 MDHEN and CDR2 SYDVKM come from the germline V gene. The CDR3 has 14 residues.

This chain connects TRBV30 to TRBJ1-1, with TRBD1 as a possible D gene (6 bases). The CDR3 loop spans 16 amino acids. V lost 8 bases, J lost 3 bases, and 25 bases lay in between. Germline-derived CDR1 and CDR2 are GTSNPN and SVGIG (reference sequence). CDR3 protein: CAAFVRDTFRDTEAFF. CDR3 nucleotides: TGTGCCGCGTTCGTCCGGGACACTTTTAGGGACACTGAAGCTTTCTTT.

The genes are TRBV28 and TRBJ2-1; a weak D match, TRBD2 (6 bases). Trimming removed 7 bases at V and 1 base at J, with 17 bases between. Germline V lookup: CDR1 MDHEN, CDR2 SYDVKM. CDR3 length: 16 residues. The CDR3 bases are TGTGCCAGCACCCAATACGCGGGGAATTCCTACAATGAGCAGTTCTTC. Residues: CASTQYAGNSYNEQFF.

The rearrangement links TRBV10-3 to TRBJ2-5, with D tentatively TRBD1 (6 bases). Germline V gene data show CDR1 as ENHRY and CDR2 as SYGVKD. The CDR3 contains 14 residues. V lost 5 bases, J lost 11 bases, and 21 bases lay in between. DNA for the CDR3: TGTGCCATCAGTACCGGGACATCATTAGATGCACAGTACTTC. It yields the protein CAISTGTSLDAQYF.

This clonotype has only a few counts. The V call is TRBV12-3 or TRBV12-4, the J call TRBJ2-1, with D maybe TRBD1 (5 bases). V was trimmed by 3 bases and J by 0 bases, leaving 15 bases between them. The CDR3 extends over 17 amino acids. The CDR3 loop is CASSFGAGPSSYNEQFF. CDR3 nucleotides: TGTGCCAGCAGTTTTGGGGCAGGGCCAAGCTCCTACAATGAGCAGTTCTTC.

This clonotype was detected a few times. The V call is TRBV28, the J call TRBJ1-1; possible D gene TRBD1, 6 bases. Germline-derived CDR1 and CDR2 are MDHEN and SYDVKM. The V and J ends lost 7 bases and 4 bases respectively, with 16 bases between them. The CDR3 runs 14 residues. The CDR3 here is CASNPTGRVTEAFF. CDR3 nucleotide sequence: TGTGCCAGCAATCCCACAGGGAGGGTCACTGAAGCTTTCTTT. Full variable domain (missing parts from reference TRBV28 and TRBJ1-1): DVKVTQSSRYLVKRTGEKVFLECVQDMDHENMFWYRQDPGLGLRLIYFSYDVKMKEKGDIPEGYSVSREKKERFSLILESASTNQTSMYLCASNPTGRVTEAFFGQGTRLTVV.

The chain employs TRBV7-9 and TRBJ2-5; D is perhaps TRBD2 (5 bases). Between the trimmed V and J ends, which lost 5 bases and 5 bases, there was a span of 18 bases. CDR1 is SEHNR, CDR2 FQNEAQ, per germline (reference sequence). CDR3 length equals 15 residues. The CDR3 DNA reads as TGTGCCAGCAGCCCTGGATTTTCGTCGGGGGAGACCCAGTACTTC. This translates into CASSPGFSSGETQYF.

The J gene is TRBJ2-7, the V gene TRBV28; D is possibly TRBD1 or TRBD2 (5 bases each). The CDR3 consists of 13 residues. The ends were cut back, 6 bases at V and 3 bases at J, with 12 bases in the middle. CDR1 and CDR2 from the germline V gene are MDHEN and SYDVKM. As DNA, the CDR3 is TGTGCCAGCAGCTGGGACGGCCTCTACGAGCAGTACTTC. Amino acids: CASSWDGLYEQYF.

The table lists this clonotype with a few counts. This chain connects TRBV7-8 to TRBJ2-7; 10 bases agree with TRBD1. Germline CDR1 reads SGHVS; CDR2 reads FQNEAQ. This CDR3 is built from 15 residues. Trimming took 4 bases from V and 4 from J; bases not matched to a gene: 7. CDR3: CASSSQGQGKYEQYF. CDR3 nucleotide sequence: TGTGCCAGCAGCTCCCAGGGACAGGGGAAGTACGAGCAGTACTTC.

At least ten counts were recorded for this clonotype. CDR3: CASSLGGPGRAKNIQYF. The CDR3 region has the DNA TGTGCCAGCAGCTTAGGGGGCCCCGGGAGAGCCAAAAACATTCAGTACTTC. V is TRBV11-2 and J is TRBJ2-4; D might be TRBD2 (6 bases). This CDR3 region has 17 residues. CDR1 is SGHAT, CDR2 FQNNGV, per germline. The ends were cut back, 1 base at V and 0 bases at J, with 13 bases in the middle.

The sample holds a few counts of this clonotype. V and J are TRBV11-2 and TRBJ1-1, with D perhaps matching TRBD1 (6 bases). The V gene lost 7 bases and the J gene lost 1 base, with 16 bases spanning the gap. This CDR3 is built from 15 residues. Germline V lookup: CDR1 SGHAT, CDR2 FQNNGV. Written as DNA, the CDR3 is TGTGCCAGCAACCTTAGGGGGGCTCAGAACACTGAAGCTTTCTTT. Translation: CASNLRGAQNTEAFF. The full variable domain, in which reference TRBV11-2 and TRBJ1-1 provide the parts outside the CDR3, is EAGVAQSPRYKIIEKRQSVAFWCNPISGHATLYWYQQILGQGPKLLIQFQNNGVVDDSQLPKDRFSAERLKGVDSTLKIQPAKLEDSAVYLCASNLRGAQNTEAFFGQGTRLTVV.

This clonotype was found a few times. V is TRBV28 and J is TRBJ2-5, with 10 bases that match TRBD1. Germline V gene data show CDR1 as MDHEN and CDR2 as SYDVKM. J gave up 3 bases and V 5 bases, and 6 bases lay outside the gene matches. The CDR3 has 15 amino acids. Written as DNA, the CDR3 is TGTGCCAGCAGTCCCCCGACAGGGGGCGAAGAGACCCAGTACTTC. Encoded protein: CASSPPTGGEETQYF.

This clonotype was found a few times. The chain couples TRBV7-7 to TRBJ2-3, with 9 bases identical to TRBD2. In germline, CDR1 is SSHAT, CDR2 FNYEAQ (reference sequence). V lost 5 bases, J lost 9 bases, and 18 bases stayed unmatched. The CDR3 contains 17 residues. CDR3 in amino acids: CASSLGSGGPSGVTQYF. The CDR3 coding sequence is TGTGCCAGCAGCCTAGGGAGCGGGGGGCCGAGTGGGGTGACGCAGTATTTT.

The genes are TRBV6-2 or TRBV6-3 and TRBJ2-1; TRBD2 agrees at 9 bases. There are 16 residues in the CDR3. V was pared by 7 bases and J by 3 bases, with 10 bases of the junction left unmatched. CDR1 and CDR2 from the germline V gene are MNHEY and SVGEGT. In DNA, the CDR3 is TGTGCCAGCACCGAAACCGGGACTAGCTTCTACAATGAGCAGTTCTTC. Translated, it gives CASTETGTSFYNEQFF.